This T cell receptor beta chain comes out of a study of human T cells and chemical hapten exposure. Study background: 0.01% DPC was applied to the upper back in patch tests, which were read at 6 days. Per-sample variation in TCR yield stemmed mainly from small pooled library volume differences.

TCRdb ran MiXCR on the RACE reads and lists one entry per CDR3 protein. The repertoire includes approximately 90,000 distinct CDR3 sequences, 27% of them detected once, and about 9.4% sits in the top ten. Whole-study results and caveats: DPC sensitization left the count of TCRs above 1 in 1000 unchanged.

Notes on this clonotype: Its antigen is not known.

Germline CDR1 is SGHRS and CDR2 is YFSETQ. Trimming left V 4 bases short and J 1 base short, with 15 bases between. The CDR3 extends over 16 amino acids. Indicated time point: patch test 3, about 24 weeks after DPC sensitization. Treatment indicated: therapeutic diphenylcyclopropenone sensitization with weekly scalp DPC. The sequencing used whole blood, collected in connection with sensitization to the hapten diphenylcyclopropenone (DPC). The receptor was derived from a man aged 35-49 years with alopecia areata. Some clones in this sample may be carry-over from other donors' samples. The V and J genes are TRBV5-1 and TRBJ2-4, with D perhaps TRBD1 (6 bases). The CDR3 spells CASSRWTEAAKNIQYF. The CDR3 DNA sequence: TGCGCCAGCAGCAGGTGGACAGAAGCTGCCAAAAACATTCAGTACTTC.